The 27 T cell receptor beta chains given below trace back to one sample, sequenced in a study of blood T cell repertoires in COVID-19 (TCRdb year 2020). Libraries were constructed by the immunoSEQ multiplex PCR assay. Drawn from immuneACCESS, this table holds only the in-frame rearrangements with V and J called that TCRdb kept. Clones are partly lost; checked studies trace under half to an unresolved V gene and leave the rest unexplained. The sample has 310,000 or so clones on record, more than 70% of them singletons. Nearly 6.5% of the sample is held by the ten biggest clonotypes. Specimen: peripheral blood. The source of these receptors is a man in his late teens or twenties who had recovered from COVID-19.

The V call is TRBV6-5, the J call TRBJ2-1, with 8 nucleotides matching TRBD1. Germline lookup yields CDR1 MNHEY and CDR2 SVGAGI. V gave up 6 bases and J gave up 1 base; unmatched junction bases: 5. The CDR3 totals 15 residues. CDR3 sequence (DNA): TGTGCCAGCAGCCGGGGACAGGCTTCCTACAATGAGCAGTTCTTC. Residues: CASSRGQASYNEQFF.

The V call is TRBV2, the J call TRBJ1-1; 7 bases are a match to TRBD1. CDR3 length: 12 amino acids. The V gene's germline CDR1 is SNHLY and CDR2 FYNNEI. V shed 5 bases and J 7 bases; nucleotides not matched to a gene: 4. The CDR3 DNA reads TGTGCCAGCAGTTTATGGGACAGTGAAGCTTTCTTT. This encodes CASSLWDSEAFF.

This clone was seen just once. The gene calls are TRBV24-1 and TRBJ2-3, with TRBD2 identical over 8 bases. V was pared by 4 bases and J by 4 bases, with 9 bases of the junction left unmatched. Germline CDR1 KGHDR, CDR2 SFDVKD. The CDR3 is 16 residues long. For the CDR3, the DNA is TGTGCCACCAGTGACCGGTCGGGGGGGCGCGCAGATACGCAGTATTTT. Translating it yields CATSDRSGGRADTQYF.

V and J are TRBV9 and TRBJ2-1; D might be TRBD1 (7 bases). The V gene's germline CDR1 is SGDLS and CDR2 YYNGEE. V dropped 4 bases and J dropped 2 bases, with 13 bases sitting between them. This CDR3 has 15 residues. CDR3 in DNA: TGTGCCAGCAGCCCCGGAGGGGGCCCCTACAATGAGCAGTTCTTC. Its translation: CASSPGGGPYNEQFF.

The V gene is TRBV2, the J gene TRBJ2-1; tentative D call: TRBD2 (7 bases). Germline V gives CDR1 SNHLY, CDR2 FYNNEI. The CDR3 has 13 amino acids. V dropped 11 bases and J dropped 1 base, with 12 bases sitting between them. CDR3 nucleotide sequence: TGTGCCGCGAGGGGGGGGTCCTACAATGAGCAGTTCTTC. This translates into CAARGGSYNEQFF.

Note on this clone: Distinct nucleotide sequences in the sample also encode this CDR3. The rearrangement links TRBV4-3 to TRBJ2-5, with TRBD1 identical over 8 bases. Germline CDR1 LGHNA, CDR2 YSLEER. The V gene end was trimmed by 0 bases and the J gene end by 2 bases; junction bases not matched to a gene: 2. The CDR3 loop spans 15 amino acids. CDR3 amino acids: CASSQDRTGQETQYF. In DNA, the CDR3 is TGCGCCAGCAGCCAAGATAGGACAGGGCAAGAGACCCAGTACTTC.

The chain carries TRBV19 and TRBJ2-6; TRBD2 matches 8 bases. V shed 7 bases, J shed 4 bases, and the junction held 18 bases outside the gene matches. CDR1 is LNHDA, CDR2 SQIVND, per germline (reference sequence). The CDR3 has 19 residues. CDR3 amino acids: CASIASGLSGSVGANVLTF. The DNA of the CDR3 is TGTGCCAGTATCGCCTCTGGGTTAAGCGGGAGTGTGGGGGCCAACGTCCTGACTTTC.

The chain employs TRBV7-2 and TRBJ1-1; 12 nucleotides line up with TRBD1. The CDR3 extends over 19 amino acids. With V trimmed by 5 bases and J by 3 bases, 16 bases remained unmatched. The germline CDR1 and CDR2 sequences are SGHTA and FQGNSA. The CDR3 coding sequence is TGTGCCAGCAGCAAAACCGGGACAGGGGGCGCGCTGGTGGACACTGAAGCTTTCTTT. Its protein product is CASSKTGTGGALVDTEAFF.

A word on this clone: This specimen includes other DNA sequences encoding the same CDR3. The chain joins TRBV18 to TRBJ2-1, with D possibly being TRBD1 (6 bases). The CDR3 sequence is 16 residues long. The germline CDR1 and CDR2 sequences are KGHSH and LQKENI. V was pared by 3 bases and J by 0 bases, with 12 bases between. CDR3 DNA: TGTGCCAGCTCACCCCCCCAGGGGATCTCCTACAATGAGCAGTTCTTC. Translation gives CASSPPQGISYNEQFF.

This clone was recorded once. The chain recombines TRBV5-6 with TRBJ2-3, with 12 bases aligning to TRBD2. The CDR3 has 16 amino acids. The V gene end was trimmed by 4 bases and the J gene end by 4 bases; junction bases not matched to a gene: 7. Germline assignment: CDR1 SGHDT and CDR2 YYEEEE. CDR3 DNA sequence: TGTGCCAGCAGCCTTTTACTAGCGGGGGGTTCAGATACGCAGTATTTT. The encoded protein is CASSLLLAGGSDTQYF.

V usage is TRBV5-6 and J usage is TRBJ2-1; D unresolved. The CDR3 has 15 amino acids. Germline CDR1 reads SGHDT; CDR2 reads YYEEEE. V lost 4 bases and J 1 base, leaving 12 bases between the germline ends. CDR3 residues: CASSHRGGSYNEQFF. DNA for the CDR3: TGTGCCAGCAGCCATAGAGGTGGGTCCTACAATGAGCAGTTCTTC.

CDR3 DNA: TGCGCCAGCAGCCAAGTATGGGGGGGGTCCTACGAGCAGTACTTC. This translates into CASSQVWGGSYEQYF. The gene calls are TRBV4-3 and TRBJ2-7, with 7 nucleotides matching TRBD2. The V gene end was trimmed by 1 base and the J gene end by 1 base; junction bases not matched to a gene: 4. The CDR3 is 15 amino acids. CDR1 and CDR2 (germline): LGHNA, YSLEER.

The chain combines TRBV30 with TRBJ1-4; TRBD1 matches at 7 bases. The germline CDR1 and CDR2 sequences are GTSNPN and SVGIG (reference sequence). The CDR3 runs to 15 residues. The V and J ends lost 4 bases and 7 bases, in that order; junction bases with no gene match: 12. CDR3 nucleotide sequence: TGTGCCTGGACTCATAACAGGGGTTTTGGTGAAAAACTGTTTTTT. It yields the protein CAWTHNRGFGEKLFF.

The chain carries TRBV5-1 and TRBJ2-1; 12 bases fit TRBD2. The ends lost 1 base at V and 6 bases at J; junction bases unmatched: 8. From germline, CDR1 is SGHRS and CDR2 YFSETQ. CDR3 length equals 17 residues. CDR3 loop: CASSLKAASGGANEQFF. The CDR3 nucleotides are TGCGCCAGCAGCTTGAAGGCAGCTAGCGGGGGGGCCAATGAGCAGTTCTTC.

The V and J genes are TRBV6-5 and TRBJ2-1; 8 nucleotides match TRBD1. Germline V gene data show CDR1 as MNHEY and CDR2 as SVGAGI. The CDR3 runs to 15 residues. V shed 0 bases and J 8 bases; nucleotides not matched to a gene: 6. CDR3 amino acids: CASSYSAGGWDEQFF. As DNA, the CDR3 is TGTGCCAGCAGTTACTCGGCAGGGGGCTGGGATGAGCAGTTCTTC.

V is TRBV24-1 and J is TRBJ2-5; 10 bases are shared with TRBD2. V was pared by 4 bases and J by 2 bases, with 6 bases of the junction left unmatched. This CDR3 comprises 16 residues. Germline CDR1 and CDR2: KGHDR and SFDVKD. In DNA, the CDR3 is TGTGCCACCAGTGACGCTACACTAGCGGGGCAAGAGACCCAGTACTTC. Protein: CATSDATLAGQETQYF.

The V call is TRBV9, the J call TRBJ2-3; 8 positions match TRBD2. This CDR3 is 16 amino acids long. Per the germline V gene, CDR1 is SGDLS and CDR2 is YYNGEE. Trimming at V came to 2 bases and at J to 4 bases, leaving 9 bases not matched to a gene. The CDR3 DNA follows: TGTGCCAGCAGCGTCTCAGCGGGAGAGCGGGCAGATACGCAGTATTTT. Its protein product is CASSVSAGERADTQYF. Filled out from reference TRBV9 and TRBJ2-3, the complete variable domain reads DSGVTQTPKHLITATGQRVTLRCSPRSGDLSVYWYQQSLDQGLQFLIQYYNGEERAKGNILERFSAQQFPDLHSELNLSSLELGDSALYFCASSVSAGERADTQYFGPGTRLTVL.

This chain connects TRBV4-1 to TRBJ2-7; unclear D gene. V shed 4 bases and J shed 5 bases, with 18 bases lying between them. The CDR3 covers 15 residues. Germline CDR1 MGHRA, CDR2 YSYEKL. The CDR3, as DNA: TGCGCCAGCAGCCGAACAATGGCCTCCCTGGACGAGCAGTACTTC. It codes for CASSRTMASLDEQYF.

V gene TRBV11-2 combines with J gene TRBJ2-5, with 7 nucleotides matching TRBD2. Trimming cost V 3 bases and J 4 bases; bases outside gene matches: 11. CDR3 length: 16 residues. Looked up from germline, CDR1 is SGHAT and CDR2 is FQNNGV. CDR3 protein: CASSLGGRAQGETQYF. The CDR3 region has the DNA TGTGCCAGCAGCTTGGGAGGGAGGGCCCAGGGAGAGACCCAGTACTTC.

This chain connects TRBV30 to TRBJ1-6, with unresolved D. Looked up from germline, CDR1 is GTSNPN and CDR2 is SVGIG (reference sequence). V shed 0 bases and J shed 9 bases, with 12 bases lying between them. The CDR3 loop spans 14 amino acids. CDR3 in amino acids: CAWSVPGVVSPLHF. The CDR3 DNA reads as TGTGCCTGGAGTGTACCCGGGGTGGTTTCACCCCTCCACTTT.

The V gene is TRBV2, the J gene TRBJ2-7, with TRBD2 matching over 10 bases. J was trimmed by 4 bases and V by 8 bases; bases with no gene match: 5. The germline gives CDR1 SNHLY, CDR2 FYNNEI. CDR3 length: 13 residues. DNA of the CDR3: TGTGCCAGCCTGGGACTAGCGAAGTACGAGCAGTACTTC. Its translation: CASLGLAKYEQYF.

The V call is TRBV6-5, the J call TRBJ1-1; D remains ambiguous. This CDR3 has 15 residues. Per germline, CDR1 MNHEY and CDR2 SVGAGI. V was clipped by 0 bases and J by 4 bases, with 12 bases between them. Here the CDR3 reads CASSYSKAGGTEAFF. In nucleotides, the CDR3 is TGTGCCAGCAGTTACTCGAAAGCCGGAGGCACTGAAGCTTTCTTT.

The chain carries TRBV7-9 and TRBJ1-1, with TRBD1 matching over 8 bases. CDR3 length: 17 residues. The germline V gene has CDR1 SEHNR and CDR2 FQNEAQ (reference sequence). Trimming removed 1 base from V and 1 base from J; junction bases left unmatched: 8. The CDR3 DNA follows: TGTGCCAGCAGCTTAGAGGCACCGGGACAGGCGAACACTGAAGCTTTCTTT. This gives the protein CASSLEAPGQANTEAFF.

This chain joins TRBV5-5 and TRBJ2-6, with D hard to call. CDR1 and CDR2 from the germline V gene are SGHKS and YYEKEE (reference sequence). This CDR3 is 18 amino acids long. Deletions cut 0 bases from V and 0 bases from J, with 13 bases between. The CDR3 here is CASSLAPVKSSGANVLTF. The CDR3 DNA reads TGTGCCAGCAGCTTGGCTCCAGTTAAAAGCTCTGGGGCCAACGTCCTGACTTTC.

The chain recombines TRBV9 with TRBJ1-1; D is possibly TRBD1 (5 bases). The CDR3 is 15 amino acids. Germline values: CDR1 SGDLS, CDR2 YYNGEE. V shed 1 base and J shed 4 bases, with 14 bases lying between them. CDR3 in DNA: TGTGCCAGCAGCGTATACGAGGGGCGGGGCACTGAAGCTTTCTTT. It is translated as CASSVYEGRGTEAFF. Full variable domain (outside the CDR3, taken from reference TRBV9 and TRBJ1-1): DSGVTQTPKHLITATGQRVTLRCSPRSGDLSVYWYQQSLDQGLQFLIQYYNGEERAKGNILERFSAQQFPDLHSELNLSSLELGDSALYFCASSVYEGRGTEAFFGQGTRLTVV.

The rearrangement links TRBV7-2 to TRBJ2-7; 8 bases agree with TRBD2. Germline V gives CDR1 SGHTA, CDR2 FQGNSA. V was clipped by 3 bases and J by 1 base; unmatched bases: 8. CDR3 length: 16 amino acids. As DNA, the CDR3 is TGTGCCAGCAGCTTTCAGAGCGGGAGCTTTTCCTACGAGCAGTACTTC. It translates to CASSFQSGSFSYEQYF.

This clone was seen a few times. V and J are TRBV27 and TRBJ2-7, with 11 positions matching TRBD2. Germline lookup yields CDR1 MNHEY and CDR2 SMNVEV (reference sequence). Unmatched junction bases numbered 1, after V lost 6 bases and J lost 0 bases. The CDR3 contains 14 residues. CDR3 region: CASRGLAGSYEQYF. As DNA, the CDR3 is TGTGCCAGCAGAGGACTAGCGGGCTCCTACGAGCAGTACTTC.